These 14 T cell receptor beta chains were all obtained from the same sample, sequenced in a study of response to subunit inactivated influenza vaccine. TCRdb reanalysed the RT-PCR reads using MiXCR and keeps one entry per CDR3 protein. The sample contains hundreds of thousands of distinct CDR3 sequences, 11% of which appear only once. The same sample was also used in a study of T cells expressing NK-cell markers. Per that paper: Scientists made TCR beta cDNA using 5'RACE template switching with UMIs.

The source material was PBMCs from blood, sampled on the day of vaccination. These receptor sequences come from a man aged 50 to 60 who received an inactivated influenza vaccine.

The chain employs TRBV9 and TRBJ2-3; TRBD2 aligns across 9 bases. V dropped 2 bases and J dropped 5; count of bases not matched to a gene: 9. The length of the CDR3 is 16 residues. Germline loops: CDR1 SGDLS, CDR2 YYNGEE. The CDR3 bases are TGTGCCAGCAGCGTGATGGGCGGGGGGGCAGGAGATACGCAGTATTTT. It encodes CASSVMGGGAGDTQYF.

V gene TRBV25-1 combines with J gene TRBJ2-1; 10 nucleotides match TRBD1. Germline V gene data show CDR1 as MGHDK and CDR2 as SYGVNS. CDR3 size: 15 residues. V was clipped by 3 bases and J by 5 bases; unmatched bases: 4. The DNA of the CDR3 is TGTGCCAGCAGTGATTCTGGGACAGGGGACAATGAGCAGTTCTTC. It encodes CASSDSGTGDNEQFF.

This sequence joins TRBV4-1 and TRBJ1-3, with 7 nucleotides matching TRBD1. J was trimmed by 0 bases and V by 0 bases; bases with no gene match: 5. CDR3 length: 17 residues. CDR1 and CDR2 from the germline V gene are MGHRA and YSYEKL. Written as DNA, the CDR3 is TGCGCCAGCAGCCAAGATGGGACAGCGATCTCTGGAAACACCATATATTTT. This codes for CASSQDGTAISGNTIYF.

The V and J genes are TRBV6-2 or TRBV6-3 and TRBJ1-5, with D tentatively TRBD1 (5 bases). With 2 bases removed from V and 0 bases from J, the gap between germline ends came to 17 bases. The length of the CDR3 is 18 residues. In germline, CDR1 is MNHEY, CDR2 SVGEGT. As DNA, the CDR3 is TGTGCCAGCAGTTACGAAAAGGGACGGTTCTATAGCAATCAGCCCCAGCATTTT. Translated: CASSYEKGRFYSNQPQHF.

This clonotype appeared a few times. The chain has TRBV7-9 and TRBJ1-1; 8 nucleotides match TRBD1. Germline V gives CDR1 SEHNR, CDR2 FQNEAQ (reference sequence). J gave up 1 base and V 4 bases, and 2 bases lay outside the gene matches. This CDR3 is built from 14 residues. The CDR3 DNA sequence: TGTGCCAGCAGCTGGACAGGGAAGAACACTGAAGCTTTCTTT. It encodes CASSWTGKNTEAFF.

The CDR3 DNA follows: TGTGCCATCACCCCGGGACAGAACACTGAAGCTTTCTTT. Translating gives CAITPGQNTEAFF. V and J are TRBV10-3 and TRBJ1-1; maybe TRBD1 (6 bases). The CDR3 totals 13 residues. V shed 7 bases and J shed 1 base, with 10 bases lying between them. Germline CDR1 ENHRY, CDR2 SYGVKD.

This chain links TRBV7-9 with TRBJ2-3, with 16 bases identical to TRBD2. The length of the CDR3 is 16 residues. J lost 10 bases, V lost 3 bases, and 7 bases had no gene match. The V gene's germline CDR1 is SEHNR and CDR2 FQNEAQ (reference sequence). The CDR3: CASSFVGTSGRAAQYF. DNA of the CDR3: TGTGCCAGCAGCTTTGTTGGGACTAGCGGGAGGGCCGCGCAGTATTTT.

The sample holds a few counts of this clonotype. V gene TRBV11-2 combines with J gene TRBJ2-2; 12 nucleotides match TRBD1. This CDR3 contains 18 residues. The junction had 5 bases not matched to a gene; V was cut back by 1 base and J by 2 bases. The germline V gene encodes CDR1 SGHAT and CDR2 FQNNGV. The CDR3 sequence: CASSLGGGTGGNTGELFF. CDR3 in DNA: TGTGCCAGCAGCTTAGGAGGTGGGACAGGGGGCAACACCGGGGAGCTGTTTTTT.

V usage is TRBV24-1 and J usage is TRBJ2-1, with 8 bases matching TRBD2. The CDR3 runs to 16 residues. V trimming: 2 bases; J trimming: 4 bases; junction bases outside the gene matches: 6. Germline V gene lookup returns CDR1 KGHDR and CDR2 SFDVKD. CDR3: CATSDSSGGFYNEQFF. The CDR3 DNA follows: TGTGCCACCAGTGATTCTTCGGGAGGGTTTTACAATGAGCAGTTCTTC.

This clonotype was seen ten or more times. The rearrangement joins TRBV12-3 or TRBV12-4 to TRBJ1-3; D is uncertain. Between the trimmed V and J ends, which lost 0 bases and 0 bases, there was a span of 6 bases. The CDR3 is 15 residues long. The CDR3 sequence is CASSLAGFSGNTIYF. Here the CDR3 DNA reads TGTGCCAGCAGTTTAGCAGGGTTCTCTGGAAACACCATATATTTT.

V is TRBV20-1 and J is TRBJ2-3, with 13 bases that match TRBD2. The CDR3 runs to 15 residues. Germline V gives CDR1 DFQATT, CDR2 SNEGSKA (reference sequence). V lost 6 bases and J lost 5; bases outside the gene matches: 8. The CDR3 nucleotides read TGCAGTGCAAGCCCAGGACTAGCGGGAGTAGATACGCAGTATTTT. Translation: CSASPGLAGVDTQYF.

V and J are TRBV7-2 and TRBJ2-1; D might be TRBD1 (5 bases). In germline, CDR1 is SGHTA, CDR2 FQGNSA. V gave up 4 bases and J gave up 8 bases, with 12 bases separating them. CDR3 size: 13 residues. CDR3 region: CASSYLQAHEQFF. The CDR3 coding sequence is TGTGCCAGCAGCTATTTACAGGCCCATGAGCAGTTCTTC.

This clonotype has more than one count but fewer than ten. The chain is built from TRBV3-1 and TRBJ2-1; D not resolved. V was trimmed by 1 base and J by 4 bases, leaving 8 bases between them. The CDR3 consists of 14 residues. The germline CDR1 and CDR2 sequences are LGHDT and YNNKEL (reference sequence). The CDR3 region is CASSQVGLYNEQFF. The CDR3 coding sequence is TGTGCCAGCAGCCAAGTTGGTCTTTACAATGAGCAGTTCTTC.

V is TRBV6-1 and J is TRBJ2-1; D is unresolved. This CDR3 has 16 amino acids. CDR1 is MNHNS, CDR2 SASEGT, per germline. The ends were cut back, 0 bases at V and 0 bases at J, with 9 bases in the middle. CDR3 DNA: TGTGCCAGCAGTGAAGCTGAGGATCCCTCCTACAATGAGCAGTTCTTC. Its protein product is CASSEAEDPSYNEQFF.